These T cell receptor beta chains were read from a single sample in a study of blood T cell repertoires in COVID-19. Libraries were prepared by immunoSEQ multiplex PCR; TCRdb keeps only in-frame clonotypes and omits some of them. The table records about 370,000 clones, more than 75% of them present only once. The sample was peripheral blood. These receptors were obtained from a woman aged 25 to 39 with COVID-19, enrolled during active disease. Each CDR3 is given with its conserved first and last residue. The D gene is left open where the match is weak. For some rows the clone size is stated as once, few or many, or as a class when expanded; others skip it.

>TRBV7-8|TRBJ2-2|-|once
CASSPGGLELFF
TGTGCCAGCAGCCCTGGGGGACTGGAGCTGTTTTTT
>TRBV27|TRBJ2-7|TRBD1|-
CASSLGDRAVSYEQYF
TGTGCCAGCAGTTTAGGGGACAGGGCGGTATCCTACGAGCAGTACTTC
>TRBV6-5|TRBJ2-1|-|once
CASSYSLANEQFF
TGTGCCAGCAGTTACTCTCTGGCCAATGAGCAGTTCTTC
>TRBV9|TRBJ2-2|-|once
CASSVGGVTNTGELFF
TGTGCCAGCAGCGTAGGCGGCGTAACGAACACCGGGGAGCTGTTTTTT
>TRBV4-2|TRBJ2-7|TRBD2|once
CASSRTSGRAYEQYF
TGTGCCAGCAGCCGGACTAGCGGGAGGGCCTACGAGCAGTACTTC
>TRBV20-1|TRBJ2-3|TRBD2|-
CSASKTSGTDTQYF
TGCAGTGCTAGTAAAACTAGCGGCACAGATACGCAGTATTTT
>TRBV15|TRBJ2-2|-|-
CATSRGFNTGELFF
TGTGCCACCAGCAGGGGCTTTAACACCGGGGAGCTGTTTTTT
>TRBV5-4|TRBJ2-2|TRBD1|-
CASSRDRGRHTGELFF
TGTGCCAGCAGCCGAGACAGGGGGCGACACACCGGGGAGCTGTTTTTT
>TRBV24-1|TRBJ1-2|TRBD1|-
CATSAPGGTDDGYTF
TGTGCCACCAGTGCGCCCGGCGGGACAGATGATGGCTACACCTTC
>TRBV5-1|TRBJ2-2|TRBD2|-
CASSLRLAGVNGELFF
TGCGCCAGCAGCTTGCGGCTAGCGGGAGTGAACGGGGAGCTGTTTTTT
>TRBV6-5|TRBJ1-4|-|-
CASSYSGADNEKLFF
TGTGCCAGCAGTTACTCTGGGGCGGATAATGAAAAACTGTTTTTT
>TRBV5-4|TRBJ1-6|TRBD1|-
CASSPGTAFSPLHF
TGTGCCAGCAGCCCCGGGACAGCATTTTCACCCCTCCACTTT
>TRBV7-6|TRBJ1-6|-|-
CASSFRVDSPLHF
TGTGCCAGCAGCTTCAGGGTGGATTCACCCCTCCACTTT
>TRBV7-8|TRBJ1-2|-|-
CASSVGGAGGYGYTF
TGTGCCAGCAGCGTCGGGGGAGCTGGGGGCTATGGCTACACCTTC
>TRBV6-6|TRBJ1-1|-|-
CASSYTAGANTEAFF
TGTGCCAGCAGTTACACGGCAGGTGCTAACACTGAAGCTTTCTTT
>TRBV6-5|TRBJ2-1|TRBD2|-
CASSSRRLAGHNEQFF
TGTGCCAGCAGTTCTCGGAGGCTAGCGGGTCACAATGAGCAGTTCTTC
>TRBV14|TRBJ2-3|TRBD2|-
CASSQLPSGRSDTQYF
TGTGCCAGCAGCCAGCTTCCTAGCGGGAGATCAGATACGCAGTATTTT
>TRBV15|TRBJ1-6|TRBD1|-
CATSRGRAGGNNSPLHF
TGTGCCACCAGCAGAGGCAGGGCAGGGGGCAATAATTCACCCCTCCACTTT